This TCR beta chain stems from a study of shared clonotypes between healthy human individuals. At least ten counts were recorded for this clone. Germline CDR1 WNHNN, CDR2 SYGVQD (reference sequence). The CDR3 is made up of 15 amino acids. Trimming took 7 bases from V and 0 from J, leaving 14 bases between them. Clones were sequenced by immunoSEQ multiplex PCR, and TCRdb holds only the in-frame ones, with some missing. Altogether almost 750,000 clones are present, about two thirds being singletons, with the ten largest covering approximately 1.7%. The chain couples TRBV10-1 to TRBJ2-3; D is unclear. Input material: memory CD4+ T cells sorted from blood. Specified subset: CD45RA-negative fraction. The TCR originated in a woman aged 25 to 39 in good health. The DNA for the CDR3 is TGCGCCAGCACTATGACTCCTTTTAGCACAGATACGCAGTATTTT. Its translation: CASTMTPFSTDTQYF.